Presented here are 15 T cell receptor beta chains from one specimen sequenced in a study of T cell repertoires in cytomegalovirus infection. In TCRdb, the reads were re-called with MiXCR into one record per CDR3 protein. The sample holds some 700,000 distinct CDR3 sequences, roughly 36% seen once. Source material: PBMCs. The source is a human donor in good health (CMV status not recorded). Some clones in this sample may be carry-over from other donors' samples.

This clonotype was detected only a few times. This rearrangement joins TRBV18 to TRBJ2-7, with 11 bases lining up with TRBD2. J gave up 1 base and V 3 bases, and 5 bases lay outside the gene matches. CDR1 and CDR2 from the germline V gene are KGHSH and LQKENI. The CDR3 spans 16 residues. The CDR3 sequence is CASSPTGTSGSYEQYF. Here the CDR3 DNA reads TGTGCCAGCTCACCGACCGGGACTAGCGGATCCTACGAGCAGTACTTC.

CDR3 region: CATSGEADTQYF. CDR3 in DNA: TGTGCCACCAGTGGGGAGGCAGATACGCAGTATTTT. The gene calls are TRBV24-1 and TRBJ2-3; D is perhaps TRBD2 (6 bases). The CDR3 is made up of 12 amino acids. V lost 5 bases and J lost 4, with 6 bases in between. Looked up from germline, CDR1 is KGHDR and CDR2 is SFDVKD.

The chain joins TRBV4-1 to TRBJ2-2; TRBD2 agrees at 10 bases. The length of the CDR3 is 16 residues. Germline values: CDR1 MGHRA, CDR2 YSYEKL. The ends lost 4 bases at V and 2 bases at J; junction bases unmatched: 4. CDR3 nucleotides: TGCGCCAGCAGCCTCGGACTAGCGGAAAACACCGGGGAGCTGTTTTTT. Its translation is CASSLGLAENTGELFF.

This chain joins TRBV2 and TRBJ1-6, with 11 bases identical to TRBD1. The CDR3 totals 16 residues. V lost 6 bases to trimming and J lost 1 base; unmatched junction nucleotides: 2. From germline, CDR1 is SNHLY and CDR2 FYNNEI. The CDR3 sequence: CASRGDRGSYNSPLHF. CDR3 nucleotides: TGTGCCAGCAGGGGGGACAGGGGGTCCTATAATTCACCCCTCCACTTT. The complete variable domain, with remaining parts taken from reference TRBV2 and TRBJ1-6, reads EPEVTQTPSHQVTQMGQEVILRCVPISNHLYFYWYRQILGQKVEFLVSFYNNEISEKSEIFDDQFSVERPDGSNFTLKIRSTKLEDSAMYFCASRGDRGSYNSPLHFGNGTRLTVT.

This clonotype has at least ten counts. The chain carries TRBV6-1 and TRBJ2-7, with 7 bases aligning to TRBD1. The germline V gene has CDR1 MNHNS and CDR2 SASEGT. With 6 bases clipped from V and 3 bases from J, the junction kept 8 bases outside the gene matches. The CDR3 loop spans 14 amino acids. The CDR3: CASRNRGMGYEQYF. DNA of the CDR3: TGTGCCAGCAGAAACAGGGGAATGGGCTACGAGCAGTACTTC.

This clonotype was recorded once. This may arise from a read error, as a much more abundant clone is one base away. The genes are TRBV7-2 and TRBJ2-3, with D unclear. Germline lookup yields CDR1 SGHTA and CDR2 FQGNSA. The CDR3 has 13 amino acids. CDR3 residues: CAISLSWPDTQYF. CDR3 nucleotide sequence: TGTGCCATCAGCTTATCCTGGCCAGATACGCAGTATTTT. Using reference TRBV7-2 and TRBJ2-3 for the parts outside the CDR3, the full variable domain is GAGVSQSPSNKVTEKGKDVELRCDPISGHTALYWYRQSLGQGLEFLIYFQGNSAPDKSGLPSDRFSAERTGGSVSTLTIQRTQQEDSAVYLCAISLSWPDTQYFGPGTRLTVL.

The rearrangement joins TRBV4-1 to TRBJ2-7, with D tentatively TRBD1 (6 bases). V dropped 0 bases and J dropped 10 bases, with 16 bases sitting between them. The CDR3 length is 14 residues. Looked up from germline, CDR1 is MGHRA and CDR2 is YSYEKL. CDR3 coding DNA: TGCGCCAGCAGCCAAGAAAGCAGGGGTTCGGAACAGTACTTC. As protein: CASSQESRGSEQYF.

The rearrangement links TRBV30 to TRBJ1-5; D is uncertain. Germline CDR1 is GTSNPN and CDR2 is SVGIG (reference sequence). Trimming shortened V by 1 base and J by 0 bases, and 4 bases separated the two germline ends. This CDR3 region has 13 residues. The CDR3 is CAWSGTSNQPQHF. The DNA of the CDR3 is TGTGCCTGGAGTGGTACTAGCAATCAGCCCCAGCATTTT.

The genes are TRBV20-1 and TRBJ2-4; D tentatively reads TRBD1 or TRBD2 (5 bases each). The CDR3 has 13 residues. Germline CDR1 reads DFQATT; CDR2 reads SNEGSKA (reference sequence). V lost 6 bases, J lost 9 bases, and 18 bases lay in between. The CDR3 sequence is CSAGPRGGGIQYF. DNA of the CDR3: TGCAGTGCGGGCCCCCGGGGTGGGGGCATTCAGTACTTC.

This clonotype appeared a few times. The chain is built from TRBV19 and TRBJ2-1, with TRBD2 as a possible D gene (6 bases). The germline V gene encodes CDR1 LNHDA and CDR2 SQIVND (reference sequence). V was pared by 3 bases and J by 2 bases, with 17 bases between. CDR3 size: 17 residues. The CDR3 protein is CASSMSGREYAYNEQFF. Written as DNA, the CDR3 is TGTGCCAGTAGTATGTCGGGACGGGAGTATGCCTACAATGAGCAGTTCTTC.

The chain has TRBV19 and TRBJ2-7; D not resolved. The CDR3 sequence is 15 residues long. The germline V gene encodes CDR1 LNHDA and CDR2 SQIVND (reference sequence). The V end was cut by 5 bases, the J end by 7 bases, with 21 bases between. The CDR3 region is CASSFQDLPNGEQYF. The CDR3 nucleotides read TGTGCCAGTAGTTTCCAGGACCTACCCAATGGGGAGCAGTACTTC.

This chain joins TRBV7-2 and TRBJ2-7; D remains ambiguous. The CDR3 length is 15 residues. The germline V gene has CDR1 SGHTA and CDR2 FQGNSA. Trimming took 4 bases from V and 0 from J, leaving 13 bases between them. DNA of the CDR3: TGTGCCAGCAGCTCAGTCCCGGATAGCTCCTACGAGCAGTACTTC. This translates into CASSSVPDSSYEQYF. The full variable domain, its missing parts supplied by reference TRBV7-2 and TRBJ2-7, is GAGVSQSPSNKVTEKGKDVELRCDPISGHTALYWYRQSLGQGLEFLIYFQGNSAPDKSGLPSDRFSAERTGGSVSTLTIQRTQQEDSAVYLCASSSVPDSSYEQYFGPGTRLTVT.

This clonotype turned up a few times. The CDR3 reads CASGDRDNEQFF. The CDR3, as DNA: TGTGCTAGCGGGGACAGAGACAATGAGCAGTTCTTC. The chain couples TRBV7-7 to TRBJ2-1, with a weak D call TRBD2 (8 bases). The CDR3 is 12 amino acids. Germline loops: CDR1 SSHAT, CDR2 FNYEAQ (reference sequence).

This chain links TRBV15 with TRBJ1-5; D not certain. Germline CDR1 is LNHNV and CDR2 is YYDKDF (reference sequence). CDR3 length: 16 residues. The V end lost 4 bases, the J end lost 4 bases, and 17 bases lay between the germline ends. Here the CDR3 reads CATSTDPPKANQPQHF. The CDR3 region has the DNA TGTGCCACCAGCACCGACCCACCGAAAGCAAATCAGCCCCAGCATTTT.

The rearrangement joins TRBV25-1 to TRBJ2-5, with D perhaps matching TRBD2 (5 bases). The CDR3 sequence is 13 residues long. Germline V CDR1 and CDR2: MGHDK, SYGVNS. The CDR3 is CAEDGPRGETQYF. As DNA, the CDR3 is TGTGCGGAGGACGGCCCAAGAGGCGAGACCCAGTACTTC.